Listed below are T cell receptor beta chains from one sample, sequenced in a study of metastatic and nonmetastatic thyroid tumors. With MiXCR, TCRdb called clones anew from the PCR reads. This table holds around 30,000 clones, 10% to 15% found once. Source material: blood. These receptors were obtained from a female donor with papillary thyroid cancer or a benign thyroid nodule (not recorded which). Some clones in this sample may be carry-over from other donors' samples. CDR3s include the opening cysteine and the closing phenylalanine or tryptophan. Size is stated for part of the rows, as once, few or many counts, or as a class when the clone is expanded.

J: TRBJ1-2; V: TRBV6-1; size: -; length: 15; CDR3: CASSPRGVSNYVYTF
J: TRBJ2-1; V: TRBV5-6; size: many; length: 14; CDR3: CASSILEGPNEQFF
J: TRBJ2-5; V: TRBV20-1; size: -; length: 13; CDR3: CSARVGRQETQYF
J: TRBJ2-1; V: TRBV3-1; size: -; length: 13; CDR3: CASSQEPGLAQFF
J: TRBJ2-6; V: TRBV20-1; size: once; length: 18; CDR3: CSARDGQRGSSGANVLTF
J: TRBJ1-1; V: TRBV10-3; size: many; length: 16; CDR3: CAISPVGEGMNTEAFF
J: TRBJ1-1; V: TRBV6-2/TRBV6-3; size: many; length: 14; CDR3: CASSYSGANTEAFF
J: TRBJ2-7; V: TRBV2; size: few; length: 14; CDR3: CASSSRDSGYEQYF
J: TRBJ2-7; V: TRBV18; size: -; length: 15; CDR3: CASSPGGRENGEQYF
J: TRBJ2-1; V: TRBV5-5; size: many; length: 13; CDR3: CASSLPGGDEQFF
J: TRBJ2-7; V: TRBV6-5; size: -; length: 16; CDR3: CASSYSAGFSSYEQYF
J: TRBJ2-7; V: TRBV6-1; size: medium-sized; length: 15; CDR3: CASSEPGFSLYEQYF
J: TRBJ1-2; V: TRBV28; size: many; length: 16; CDR3: CASSLLGGQGGYGYTF
J: TRBJ1-1; V: TRBV3-1; size: many; length: 12; CDR3: CASSHLSGGAFF
J: TRBJ1-3; V: TRBV20-1; size: many; length: 12; CDR3: CSANRGGNTIYF
J: TRBJ2-7; V: TRBV7-9; size: many; length: 15; CDR3: CASSPAGLAGYEQYF
J: TRBJ1-2; V: TRBV7-2; size: -; length: 15; CDR3: CASNPSGTRGNGYTF
J: TRBJ2-1; V: TRBV28; size: many; length: 14; CDR3: CASSFQNSYNEQFF
J: TRBJ1-2; V: TRBV2; size: many; length: 17; CDR3: CASSEPRPQVANYGYTF
J: TRBJ2-7; V: TRBV6-1; size: many; length: 14; CDR3: CASSFTTHLYEQYF
J: TRBJ1-4; V: TRBV12-3/TRBV12-4; size: many; length: 14; CDR3: CASTRDRQNEKLFF
J: TRBJ1-4; V: TRBV11-2; size: many; length: 15; CDR3: CASSLVEGRREKLFF
J: TRBJ2-3; V: TRBV30; size: many; length: 14; CDR3: CAWTRDGIADTQYF
J: TRBJ1-1; V: TRBV7-2; size: many; length: 15; CDR3: CASSKGQVTGTGAFF
J: TRBJ1-2; V: TRBV3-1; size: many; length: 14; CDR3: CASSQDVGGRGYTF
J: TRBJ1-1; V: TRBV6-4; size: many; length: 15; CDR3: CASSERGGAHTEAFF
J: TRBJ1-2; V: TRBV12-3/TRBV12-4; size: many; length: 13; CDR3: CASSLTAGVGYTF
J: TRBJ2-7; V: TRBV7-2; size: medium-sized; length: 11; CDR3: CASSQHYEQYF
J: TRBJ2-1; V: TRBV28; size: many; length: 17; CDR3: CASSQAAVGQAYNEQFF
J: TRBJ1-6; V: TRBV5-1; size: -; length: 18; CDR3: CASSLGGLGSSYNSPLHF
J: TRBJ2-7; V: TRBV5-1; size: -; length: 15; CDR3: CASSLGGVRSYEHYF
J: TRBJ2-5; V: TRBV4-3; size: -; length: 15; CDR3: CASCQDPREGETQYF
J: TRBJ1-1; V: TRBV10-3; size: -; length: 15; CDR3: CAISDSRCANTGAFF
J: TRBJ2-7; V: TRBV12-3/TRBV12-4; size: -; length: 15; CDR3: CASRTTQGTCYEQYF
J: TRBJ2-2; V: TRBV27; size: many; length: 11; CDR3: CASSLSGELFF
J: TRBJ1-2; V: TRBV5-1; size: medium-sized; length: 13; CDR3: CASSWTGQDGYTF
J: TRBJ1-1; V: TRBV6-1; size: many; length: 13; CDR3: CAIRRTVGTEAFF
J: TRBJ1-1; V: TRBV20-1; size: many; length: 13; CDR3: CSATRGGRREAFF
J: TRBJ1-3; V: TRBV12-3/TRBV12-4; size: many; length: 14; CDR3: CASSLRVSGNTIYF
J: TRBJ2-3; V: TRBV6-2/TRBV6-3; size: many; length: 15; CDR3: CASSAQRESTDTQYF
J: TRBJ1-1; V: TRBV5-4; size: few; length: 14; CDR3: CASRRGEGTEGAFF
J: TRBJ2-7; V: TRBV6-2/TRBV6-3; size: few; length: 16; CDR3: CASSYLASWSIYEQYF
J: TRBJ2-7; V: TRBV20-1; size: -; length: 13; CDR3: CSLKRELDYEHYF
J: TRBJ2-3; V: TRBV5-6; size: many; length: 16; CDR3: CASAPDWRELTDTQYF
J: TRBJ1-5; V: TRBV19; size: many; length: 15; CDR3: CASSITVSSNQPQHF
J: TRBJ2-1; V: TRBV6-1; size: many; length: 14; CDR3: CASSESLAYNEQFF
J: TRBJ2-1; V: TRBV5-4; size: many; length: 15; CDR3: CASSLAGVSYNEQFF
J: TRBJ2-5; V: TRBV28; size: many; length: 17; CDR3: CASSGGRGAGPLETQYF
J: TRBJ2-7; V: TRBV6-2/TRBV6-3; size: medium-sized; length: 18; CDR3: CASSYPYFVGLAGDEQYF
J: TRBJ2-5; V: TRBV20-1; size: -; length: 12; CDR3: CSTRTWVETQYF
J: TRBJ2-7; V: TRBV19; size: many; length: 15; CDR3: CASRLTGQGSNEQYF
J: TRBJ2-6; V: TRBV6-5; size: medium-sized; length: 18; CDR3: CASSYIGQGASGANVLTF
J: TRBJ1-1; V: TRBV28; size: many; length: 14; CDR3: CASSSTGGGPEAFF
J: TRBJ2-7; V: TRBV29-1; size: medium-sized; length: 13; CDR3: CSVYSGRSYEQYF
J: TRBJ2-1; V: TRBV9; size: many; length: 18; CDR3: CASSATLLGGSSYNEQFF